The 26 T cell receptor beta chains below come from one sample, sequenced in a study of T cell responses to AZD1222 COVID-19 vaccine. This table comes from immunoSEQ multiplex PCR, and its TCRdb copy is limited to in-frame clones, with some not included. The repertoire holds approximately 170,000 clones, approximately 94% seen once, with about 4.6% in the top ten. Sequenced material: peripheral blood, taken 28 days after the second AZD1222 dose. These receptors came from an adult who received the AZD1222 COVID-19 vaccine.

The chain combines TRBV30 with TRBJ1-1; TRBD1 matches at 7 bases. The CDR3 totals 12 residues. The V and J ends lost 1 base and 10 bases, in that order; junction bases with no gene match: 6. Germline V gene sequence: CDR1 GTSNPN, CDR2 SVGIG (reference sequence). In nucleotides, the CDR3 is TGTGCCTGGAGTGCAGAGACAGGGAGAGCTTTCTTT. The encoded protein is CAWSAETGRAFF.

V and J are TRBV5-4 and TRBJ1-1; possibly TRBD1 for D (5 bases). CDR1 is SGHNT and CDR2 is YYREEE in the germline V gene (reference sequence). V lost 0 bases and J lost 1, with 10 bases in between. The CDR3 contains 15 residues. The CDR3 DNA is TGTGCCAGCAGCTTGGAACAGGCTCGGAACACTGAAGCTTTCTTT. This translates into CASSLEQARNTEAFF.

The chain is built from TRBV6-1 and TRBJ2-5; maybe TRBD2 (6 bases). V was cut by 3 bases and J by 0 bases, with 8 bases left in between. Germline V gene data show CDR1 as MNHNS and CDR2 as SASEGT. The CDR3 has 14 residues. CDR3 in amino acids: CASSELANQETQYF. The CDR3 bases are TGTGCCAGCAGTGAGCTAGCGAACCAAGAGACCCAGTACTTC.

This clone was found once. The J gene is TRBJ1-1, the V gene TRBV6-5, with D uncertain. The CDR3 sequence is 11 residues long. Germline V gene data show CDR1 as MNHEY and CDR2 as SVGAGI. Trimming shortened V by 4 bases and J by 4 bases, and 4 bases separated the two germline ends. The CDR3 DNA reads TGTGCCAGCAGTTCTGCCACTGAAGCTTTCTTT. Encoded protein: CASSSATEAFF.

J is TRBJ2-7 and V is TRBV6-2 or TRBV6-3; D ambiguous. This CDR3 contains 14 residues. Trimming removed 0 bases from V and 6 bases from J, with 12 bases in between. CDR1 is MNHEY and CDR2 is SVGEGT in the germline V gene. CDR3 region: CASSYSGSRSEQYF. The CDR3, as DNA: TGTGCCAGCAGTTACTCTGGCAGCCGGTCCGAGCAGTACTTC.

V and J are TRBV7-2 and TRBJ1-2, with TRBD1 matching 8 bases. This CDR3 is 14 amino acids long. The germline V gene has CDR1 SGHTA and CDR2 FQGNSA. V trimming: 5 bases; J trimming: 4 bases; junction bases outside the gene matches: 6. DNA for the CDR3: TGTGCCAGCAGCCCGACAGGGGTAGCCTATGGCTACACCTTC. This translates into CASSPTGVAYGYTF.

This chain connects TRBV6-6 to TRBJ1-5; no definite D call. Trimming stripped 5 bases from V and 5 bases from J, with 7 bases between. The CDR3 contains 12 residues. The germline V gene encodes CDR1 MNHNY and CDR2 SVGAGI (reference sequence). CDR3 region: CASSPGDQPQHF. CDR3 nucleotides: TGTGCCAGCAGTCCCGGCGATCAGCCCCAGCATTTT.

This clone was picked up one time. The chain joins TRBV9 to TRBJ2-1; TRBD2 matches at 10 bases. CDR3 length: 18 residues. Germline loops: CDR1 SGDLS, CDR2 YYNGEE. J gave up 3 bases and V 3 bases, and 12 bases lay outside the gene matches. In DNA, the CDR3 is TGTGCCAGCAGCGCCCCCAAGAGCGGGAGGGCCGTCTACAATGAGCAGTTCTTC. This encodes CASSAPKSGRAVYNEQFF. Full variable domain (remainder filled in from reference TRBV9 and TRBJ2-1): DSGVTQTPKHLITATGQRVTLRCSPRSGDLSVYWYQQSLDQGLQFLIQYYNGEERAKGNILERFSAQQFPDLHSELNLSSLELGDSALYFCASSAPKSGRAVYNEQFFGPGTRLTVL.

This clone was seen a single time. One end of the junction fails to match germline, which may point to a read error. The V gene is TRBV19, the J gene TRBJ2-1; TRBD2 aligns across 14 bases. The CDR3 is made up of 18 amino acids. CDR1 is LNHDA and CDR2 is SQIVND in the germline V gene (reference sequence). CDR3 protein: CVSRGLAGAPNSYNEQFF. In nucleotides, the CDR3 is TGTGTCAGTAGGGGACTAGCGGGAGCCCCGAACTCCTACAATGAGCAGTTCTTC.

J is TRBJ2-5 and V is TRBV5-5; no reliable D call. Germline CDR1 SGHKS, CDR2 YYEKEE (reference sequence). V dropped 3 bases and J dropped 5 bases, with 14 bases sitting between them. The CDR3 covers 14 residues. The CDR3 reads CASSSYTKSETQYF. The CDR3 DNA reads TGTGCCAGCAGCTCTTATACAAAATCGGAGACCCAGTACTTC.

In nucleotides, the CDR3 is TGTGCCAGCAGCATACAGGGGGCTACTAATGAAAAACTGTTTTTT. Its protein product is CASSIQGATNEKLFF. The rearrangement links TRBV11-2 to TRBJ1-4; TRBD1 agrees at 9 bases. This CDR3 is 15 amino acids long. Per germline, CDR1 SGHAT and CDR2 FQNNGV. Trimming cost V 5 bases and J 2 bases; bases outside gene matches: 3.

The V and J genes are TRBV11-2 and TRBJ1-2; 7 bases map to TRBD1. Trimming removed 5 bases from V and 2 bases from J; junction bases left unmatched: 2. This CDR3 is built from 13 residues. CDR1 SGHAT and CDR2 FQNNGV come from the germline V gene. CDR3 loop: CASSPTGNYGYTF. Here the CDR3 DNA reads TGTGCCAGCAGCCCGACAGGGAACTATGGCTACACCTTC.

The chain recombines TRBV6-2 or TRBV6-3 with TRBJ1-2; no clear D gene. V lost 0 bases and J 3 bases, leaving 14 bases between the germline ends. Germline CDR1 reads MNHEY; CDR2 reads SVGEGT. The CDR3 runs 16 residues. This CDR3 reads CASSYSPMTEDYGYTF. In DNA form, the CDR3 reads TGTGCCAGCAGTTACTCCCCAATGACGGAGGACTATGGCTACACCTTC.

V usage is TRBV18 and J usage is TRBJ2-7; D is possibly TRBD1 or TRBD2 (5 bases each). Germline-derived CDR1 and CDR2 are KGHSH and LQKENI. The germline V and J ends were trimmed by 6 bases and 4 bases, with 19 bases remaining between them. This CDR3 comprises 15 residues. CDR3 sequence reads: CASSLLEGDVYEQYF. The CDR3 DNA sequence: TGTGCCAGCTCTCTCCTGGAAGGGGACGTTTACGAGCAGTACTTC.

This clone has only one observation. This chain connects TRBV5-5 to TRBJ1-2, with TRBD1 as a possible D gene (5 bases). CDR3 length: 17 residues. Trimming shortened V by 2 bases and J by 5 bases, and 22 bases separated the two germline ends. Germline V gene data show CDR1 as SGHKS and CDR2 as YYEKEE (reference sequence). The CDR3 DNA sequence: TGTGCCAGCAGCTTCGGGGTACGAGAAACTAGGGGTTATGGCTACACCTTC. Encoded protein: CASSFGVRETRGYGYTF.

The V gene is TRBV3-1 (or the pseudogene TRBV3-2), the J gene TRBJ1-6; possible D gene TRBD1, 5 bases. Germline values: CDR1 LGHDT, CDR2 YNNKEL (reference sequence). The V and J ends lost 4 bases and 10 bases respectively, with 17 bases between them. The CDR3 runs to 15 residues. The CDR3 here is CASSPRKGGVSPLHF. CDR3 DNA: TGTGCCAGCAGCCCCCGAAAGGGAGGGGTCTCACCCCTCCACTTT.

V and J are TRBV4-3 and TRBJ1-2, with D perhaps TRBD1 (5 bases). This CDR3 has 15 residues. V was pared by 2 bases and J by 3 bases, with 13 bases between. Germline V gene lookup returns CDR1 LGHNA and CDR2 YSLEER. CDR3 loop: CASSQSLQADYGYTF. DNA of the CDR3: TGCGCCAGCAGCCAATCTTTACAGGCCGACTATGGCTACACCTTC.

CDR3 amino acids: CASSSRLAGTDTQYF. As DNA, the CDR3 is TGTGCCAGCAGCTCTCGACTAGCGGGCACAGATACGCAGTATTTT. The J gene is TRBJ2-3, the V gene TRBV7-9; 9 nucleotides align to TRBD2. Germline V lookup: CDR1 SEHNR, CDR2 FQNEAQ (reference sequence). The CDR3 consists of 15 residues. V shed 4 bases and J 1 base; nucleotides not matched to a gene: 3.

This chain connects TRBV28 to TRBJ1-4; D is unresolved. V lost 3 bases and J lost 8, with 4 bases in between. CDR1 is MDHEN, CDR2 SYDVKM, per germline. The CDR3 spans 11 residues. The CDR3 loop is CASSLYEKLFF. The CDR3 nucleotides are TGTGCCAGCAGTTTGTACGAAAAACTGTTTTTT.

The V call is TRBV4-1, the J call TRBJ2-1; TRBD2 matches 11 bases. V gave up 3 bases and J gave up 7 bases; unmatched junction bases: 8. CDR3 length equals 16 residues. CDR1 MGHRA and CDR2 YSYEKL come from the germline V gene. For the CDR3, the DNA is TGCGCCAGCAGCCACCCCCTAGCGGGAGGTTGGAATGAGCAGTTCTTC. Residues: CASSHPLAGGWNEQFF.

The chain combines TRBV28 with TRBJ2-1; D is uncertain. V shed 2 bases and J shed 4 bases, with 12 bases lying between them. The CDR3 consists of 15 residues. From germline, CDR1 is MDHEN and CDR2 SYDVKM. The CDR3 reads CASSLRWENYNEQFF. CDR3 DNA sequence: TGTGCCAGCAGTTTACGGTGGGAAAATTACAATGAGCAGTTCTTC. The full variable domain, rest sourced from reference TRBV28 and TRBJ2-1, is DVKVTQSSRYLVKRTGEKVFLECVQDMDHENMFWYRQDPGLGLRLIYFSYDVKMKEKGDIPEGYSVSREKKERFSLILESASTNQTSMYLCASSLRWENYNEQFFGPGTRLTVL.

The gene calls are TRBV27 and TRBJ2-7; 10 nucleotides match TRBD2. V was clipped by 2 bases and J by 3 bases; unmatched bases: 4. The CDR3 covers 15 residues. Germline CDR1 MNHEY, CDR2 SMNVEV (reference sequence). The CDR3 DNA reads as TGTGCCAGCAGTTTAGTGCTAGCGGGAGACTACGAGCAGTACTTC. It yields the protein CASSLVLAGDYEQYF.

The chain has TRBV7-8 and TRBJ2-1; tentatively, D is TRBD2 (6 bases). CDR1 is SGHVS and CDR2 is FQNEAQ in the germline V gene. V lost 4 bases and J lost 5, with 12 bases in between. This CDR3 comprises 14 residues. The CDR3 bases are TGTGCCAGCAGCTCCCTGGTAGCGGACAATGAGCAGTTCTTC. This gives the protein CASSSLVADNEQFF.

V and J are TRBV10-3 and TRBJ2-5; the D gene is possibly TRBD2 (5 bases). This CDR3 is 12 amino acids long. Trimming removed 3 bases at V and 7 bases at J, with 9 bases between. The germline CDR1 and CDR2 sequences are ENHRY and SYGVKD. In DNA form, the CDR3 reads TGTGCCATCAGTGATCAACGGGGGACCCAGTACTTC. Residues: CAISDQRGTQYF.

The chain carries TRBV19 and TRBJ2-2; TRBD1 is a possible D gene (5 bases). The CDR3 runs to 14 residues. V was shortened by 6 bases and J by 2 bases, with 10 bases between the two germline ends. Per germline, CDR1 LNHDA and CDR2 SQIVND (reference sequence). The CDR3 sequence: CASRWGTNTGELFF. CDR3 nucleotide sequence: TGTGCCAGTAGGTGGGGCACCAACACCGGGGAGCTGTTTTTT.

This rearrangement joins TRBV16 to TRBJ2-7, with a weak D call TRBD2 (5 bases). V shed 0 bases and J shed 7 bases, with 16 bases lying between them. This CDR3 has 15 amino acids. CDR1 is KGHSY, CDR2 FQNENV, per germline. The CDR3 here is CASSQSGLFGKEQYF. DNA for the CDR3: TGTGCCAGCAGCCAATCAGGTCTATTCGGGAAGGAGCAGTACTTC.